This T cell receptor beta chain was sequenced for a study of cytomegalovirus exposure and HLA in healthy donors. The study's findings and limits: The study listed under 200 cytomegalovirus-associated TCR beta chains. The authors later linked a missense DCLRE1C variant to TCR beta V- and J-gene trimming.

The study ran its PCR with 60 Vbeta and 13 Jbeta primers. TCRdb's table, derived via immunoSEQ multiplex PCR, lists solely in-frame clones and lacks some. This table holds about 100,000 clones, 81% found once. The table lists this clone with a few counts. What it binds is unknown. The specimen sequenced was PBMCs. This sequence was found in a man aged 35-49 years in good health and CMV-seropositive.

This CDR3 reads CASSLFPSGSFF. The CDR3 DNA sequence: TGTGCCAGCAGCTTATTCCCTAGCGGGAGCTTCTTC. This chain links TRBV7-2 with TRBJ2-1, with TRBD2 identical over 10 bases. The CDR3 sequence is 12 residues long. Per germline, CDR1 SGHTA and CDR2 FQGNSA. V dropped 2 bases and J dropped 16; count of bases not matched to a gene: 5.